The TCR beta chain described here comes from a study of cytotoxic CD8 clonotypes in ibrutinib-treated CLL. Germline lookup yields CDR1 MNHNS and CDR2 SASEGT. Between the trimmed V and J ends, which lost 4 bases and 5 bases, there was a span of 8 bases. The CDR3 contains 12 residues. Study-wide findings and caveats: Public clonotypes, found uncommonly, either contracted or stayed stable on treatment.

Comment on this clone: What it binds is unknown.

Only in-frame clones appear in the TCRdb table, and some are missing; sequencing was by immunoSEQ multiplex PCR. This table has about 250,000 clones, 70% appearing once. The chain employs TRBV6-1 and TRBJ2-5, with D uncertain. This clonotype originated in a human donor with chronic lymphocytic leukemia. Sample: PBMCs, taken after 24 months of ibrutinib treatment. The CDR3 nucleotides are TGTGCCAGCAGTGGATTTGGGGAGACCCAGTACTTC. This sequence encodes CASSGFGETQYF.